The 8 T cell receptor beta chains given below trace back to one sample, sequenced in a study of T cells in Graves' hyperthyroidism and ophthalmopathy. TCR beta CDR3 region amplification was performed from RNA transcripts. Using the HTBI primer set, a first-round RT-PCR was run on the TCR CDR3. TCRdb recomputed calls from the multiplex PCR reads with MiXCR, one row per CDR3 protein. The data contain 300,000 to 450,000 distinct CDR3 sequences, approximately 14% of them singletons. Sequences were obtained from blood. The receptor set was obtained from a woman between 25 and 40 years old with Graves' ophthalmopathy.

Concerning this clonotype itself: The junction and the germline gene differ at one end; a read error may be behind it. V gene TRBV18 combines with J gene TRBJ2-2; D is possibly TRBD1 or TRBD2 (5 bases each). CDR1 is KGHSH and CDR2 is LQKENI in the germline V gene. This CDR3 spans 13 amino acids. The CDR3 region has the DNA TGTGCCAGCTCACCGGGGGTCACCGGGGAGCGGTTTTTT. The encoded protein is CASSPGVTGERFF.

Ten or more counts support this clonotype. V and J are TRBV5-1 and TRBJ1-1; TRBD1 is a possible D gene (5 bases). V was clipped by 4 bases and J by 0 bases, with 16 bases between them. CDR3 length equals 16 residues. Germline V CDR1 and CDR2: SGHRS, YFSETQ. The DNA for the CDR3 is TGCGCCAGCAGCCCGGGACTTCTCCCTATGAACACTGAAGCTTTCTTT. Amino acids: CASSPGLLPMNTEAFF.

This clonotype was seen many times. The genes are TRBV7-2 and TRBJ2-3; no clear D. Per germline, CDR1 SGHTA and CDR2 FQGNSA. The length of the CDR3 is 13 residues. V dropped 5 bases and J dropped 3 bases, with 9 bases sitting between them. DNA for the CDR3: TGTGCCAGCAGCGCCATCAAGACAGATACGCAGTATTTT. Protein sequence: CASSAIKTDTQYF.

V and J are TRBV29-1 and TRBJ2-5, with 9 positions matching TRBD1. V lost 7 bases and J lost 5; bases outside the gene matches: 11. Looked up from germline, CDR1 is SQVTM and CDR2 is ANQGSEA. CDR3 length: 14 amino acids. The CDR3 nucleotides read TGCAGCGCCGGGGACAGGGACTCTTGGGAGACCCAGTACTTC. Protein product: CSAGDRDSWETQYF. Using reference TRBV29-1 and TRBJ2-5 for the parts outside the CDR3, the full variable domain is SAVISQKPSRDICQRGTSLTIQCQVDSQVTMMFWYRQQPGQSLTLIATANQGSEATYESGFVIDKFPISRPNLTFSTLTVSNMSPEDSSIYLCSAGDRDSWETQYFGPGTRLLVL.

This clonotype has at least ten counts. The V gene is TRBV20-1, the J gene TRBJ2-5; 12 bases map to TRBD2. The length of the CDR3 is 14 residues. CDR1 and CDR2 from the germline V gene are DFQATT and SNEGSKA (reference sequence). After removal of 5 bases from V and 3 bases from J, the junction contained 4 bases not matched to a gene. CDR3 residues: CSAYRTSGEETQYF. CDR3 nucleotides: TGCAGTGCTTATCGGACTAGCGGGGAAGAGACCCAGTACTTC.

The sample holds many counts of this clonotype. The chain has TRBV16 and TRBJ2-7; D is ambiguous. Between the trimmed V and J ends, which lost 3 bases and 8 bases, there was a span of 14 bases. CDR1 and CDR2 from the germline V gene are KGHSY and FQNENV. This CDR3 is built from 13 residues. This CDR3 is CASSQDGFRKQYF. Written as DNA, the CDR3 is TGTGCCAGCAGCCAGGACGGGTTTAGAAAGCAGTACTTC.

This clonotype appeared many times. The V call is TRBV11-3, the J call TRBJ2-5; D not resolved. This CDR3 comprises 12 residues. The V end was cut by 3 bases, the J end by 2 bases, with 4 bases between. Germline V gives CDR1 SGHNT, CDR2 YENEEA. The CDR3 reads CASSFSQETQYF. The CDR3 DNA reads as TGTGCCAGCAGCTTCTCACAAGAGACCCAGTACTTC. The variable domain in full, with the rest retrieved from reference TRBV11-3 and TRBJ2-5, is EAGVVQSPRYKIIEKKQPVAFWCNPISGHNTLYWYLQNLGQGPELLIRYENEEAVDDSQLPKDRFSAERLKGVDSTLKIQPAELGDSAVYLCASSFSQETQYFGPGTRLLVL.

This clonotype was counted at least ten times. The chain joins TRBV28 to TRBJ2-1; D is perhaps TRBD2 (6 bases). Germline assignment: CDR1 MDHEN and CDR2 SYDVKM. There are 17 residues in the CDR3. The V gene lost 8 bases and the J gene lost 7 bases, with 27 bases spanning the gap. The DNA of the CDR3 is TGTGCCAGCTCCATCCGCGTCTGGCGGGGTAATAAGAATGAGCAGTTCTTC. It translates to CASSIRVWRGNKNEQFF.